This T cell receptor (beta chain) emerged from a study of T cell repertoires in cytomegalovirus infection. Points from the study as a whole: Cumulative public TCR beta family frequency identified carriers of CMV plus the relevant HLA.

TCRdb analysed the reads with MiXCR anew, one entry per CDR3 protein. The sample yields hundreds of thousands of distinct CDR3 sequences, approximately 31% seen once. Points on this clonotype: Its antigen is unidentified.

V dropped 7 bases and J dropped 1; count of bases not matched to a gene: 13. The CDR3 runs 17 residues. Germline loops: CDR1 SGHTA, CDR2 FQGNSA. The sequence came from a human donor in good health (CMV status not recorded). Some clones in this sample may be carry-over from other donors' samples. The chain links TRBV7-2 to TRBJ1-1; TRBD1 matches 9 bases. Sequenced material: cultured CD8+ T cells from PBMCs, taken from culture after CMV antigen stimulation. CDR3 sequence reads: CASNYFSGTGKNTEAFF. For the CDR3, the DNA is TGTGCCAGCAACTACTTCTCCGGGACAGGGAAGAACACTGAAGCTTTCTTT.